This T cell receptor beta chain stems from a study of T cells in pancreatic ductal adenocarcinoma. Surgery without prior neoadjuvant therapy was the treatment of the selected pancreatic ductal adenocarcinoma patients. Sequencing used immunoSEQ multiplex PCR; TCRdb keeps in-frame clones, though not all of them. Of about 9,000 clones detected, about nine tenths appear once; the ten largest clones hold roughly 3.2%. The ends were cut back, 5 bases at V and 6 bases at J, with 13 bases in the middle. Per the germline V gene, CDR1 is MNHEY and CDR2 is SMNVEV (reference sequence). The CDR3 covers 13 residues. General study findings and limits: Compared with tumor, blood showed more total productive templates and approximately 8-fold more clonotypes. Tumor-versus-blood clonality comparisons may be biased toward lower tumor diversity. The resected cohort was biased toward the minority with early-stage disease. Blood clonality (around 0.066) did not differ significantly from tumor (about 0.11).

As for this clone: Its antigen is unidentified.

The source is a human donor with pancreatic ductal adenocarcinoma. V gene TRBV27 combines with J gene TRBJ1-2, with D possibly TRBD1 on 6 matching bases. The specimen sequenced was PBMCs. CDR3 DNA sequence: TGTGCCAGCAGTCCAGCGGGACATAATGGCTACACCTTC. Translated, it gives CASSPAGHNGYTF.